This is a list of T cell receptor beta chains from one sample in a study of response to subunit inactivated influenza vaccine. TCRdb redid the calling of the RT-PCR reads with MiXCR, one entry per CDR3 protein. The sample lists roughly 190,000 distinct CDR3 sequences, under 15% seen once, with 26% in the top ten. The starting material was CD8+ T cells sorted from PBMCs, obtained about 5 days after vaccination. These receptor sequences come from a man in his forties or fifties who received an inactivated influenza vaccine. Both conserved end residues are part of each CDR3. The D gene is left open where the match is weak. The size field is filled for only some rows; it gives once, few, many or a size class.

TRBV6-2/TRBV6-3	TRBJ2-7	NA	few	CASSYSPQFSYEQYF	TGTGCCAGCAGTTACTCTCCGCAATTTTCCTACGAGCAGTACTTC
TRBV7-9	TRBJ2-3	NA	NA	CASSQEEGNTDTQYF	TGTGCCAGCAGCCAGGAGGAGGGTAACACAGATACGCAGTATTTT
TRBV5-1	TRBJ1-2	TRBD1	few	CASSQGQSQGYTF	TGCGCCAGCAGCCAGGGACAGTCCCAGGGCTACACCTTC
TRBV12-3/TRBV12-4	TRBJ2-5	TRBD1	few	CASSVQGSWETQYF	TGTGCCAGCAGTGTACAGGGGAGTTGGGAGACCCAGTACTTC
TRBV13	TRBJ2-3	NA	NA	CASSLGTGPLGTDTQYF	TGTGCCAGCAGCTTAGGGACAGGCCCCCTAGGAACAGATACGCAGTATTTT
TRBV13	TRBJ2-3	TRBD2	NA	CASSPEQRGATDTQYF	TGTGCCAGCAGCCCCGAACAGCGGGGGGCCACAGATACGCAGTATTTT
TRBV28	TRBJ2-1	NA	many	CASSLRYTRDEQFF	TGTGCCAGCAGTTTAAGGTACACGAGGGATGAGCAGTTCTTC
TRBV7-8	TRBJ2-1	NA	medium-sized	CASSLAIVSSSYNEQFF	TGTGCCAGCAGCTTAGCCATCGTCTCCAGCTCCTACAATGAGCAGTTCTTC
TRBV5-5	TRBJ2-7	NA	NA	CASSLEFGGYEQYF	TGTGCCAGCAGCTTGGAGTTCGGAGGCTACGAGCAGTACTTC
TRBV2	TRBJ1-4	TRBD1	few	CASRRDSLDEKLFF	TGTGCCAGCAGACGGGACAGCCTCGATGAAAAACTGTTTTTT
TRBV14	TRBJ2-3	NA	many	CASSQDGTGNTDTQYF	TGTGCCAGCAGCCAAGACGGGACTGGGAACACAGATACGCAGTATTTT
TRBV6-2/TRBV6-3	TRBJ2-1	NA	few	CASSPPQEEQFF	TGTGCCAGCAGCCCACCCCAGGAGGAGCAGTTCTTC
TRBV5-5	TRBJ2-1	TRBD2	NA	CASSFFRNGGNEQFF	TGTGCCAGCAGCTTTTTTCGGAACGGGGGGAATGAGCAGTTCTTC
TRBV4-3	TRBJ2-2	NA	NA	CASSQDVRGGQNTGELFF	TGCGCCAGCAGCCAAGATGTCCGGGGCGGACAGAACACCGGGGAGCTGTTTTTT
TRBV9	TRBJ2-2	NA	NA	CASSGSLPLNGELSF	TGTGCCAGCAGCGGAAGCTTACCCCTGAACGGGGAGCTGTCTTTT
TRBV4-3	TRBJ2-1	TRBD2	few	CASSHLTSGTTYNEQFF	TGCGCCAGCAGCCATCTCACTAGCGGGACGACCTACAATGAGCAGTTCTTC
TRBV5-5	TRBJ2-7	NA	few	CASSLVSGPTYEQYF	TGTGCCAGCAGCTTGGTGAGCGGACCCACCTACGAGCAGTACTTC
TRBV4-1	TRBJ2-2	TRBD1	NA	CASSHETGGWNTGELFF	TGCGCCAGCAGCCACGAGACAGGGGGCTGGAACACCGGGGAGCTGTTTTTT
TRBV11-1	TRBJ1-1	NA	NA	CASSLSGWGNTEAFF	TGTGCCAGCAGCTTATCGGGGTGGGGAAACACTGAAGCTTTCTTT
TRBV28	TRBJ1-1	NA	few	CASSPHQGMVTEAFF	TGTGCCAGCAGTCCCCACCAGGGTATGGTCACTGAAGCTTTCTTT
TRBV7-9	TRBJ1-1	NA	NA	CASSLEPPQGYTEAFF	TGTGCCAGCAGCTTAGAGCCGCCTCAGGGGTACACTGAAGCTTTCTTT
TRBV14	TRBJ2-7	NA	NA	CASSRTLYEQYF	TGTGCCAGCAGCCGGACCCTCTACGAGCAGTACTTC
TRBV7-9	TRBJ2-7	NA	NA	CASSHWDVHEQYF	TGTGCCAGCAGCCACTGGGACGTCCACGAGCAGTACTTC
TRBV7-2	TRBJ2-1	TRBD2	NA	CASSSPGLAYNEQFF	TGTGCCAGCAGCTCACCGGGACTAGCATACAATGAGCAGTTCTTC
TRBV29-1	TRBJ2-7	NA	NA	CSVVGQSSEQYF	TGCAGCGTTGTGGGACAATCTTCCGAGCAGTACTTC
TRBV4-2	TRBJ2-3	TRBD2	NA	CASSQDSTGGLNTQYF	TGTGCCAGCAGCCAAGATTCCACGGGGGGTTTAAATACGCAGTATTTT
TRBV4-2	TRBJ2-7	TRBD2	NA	CASSQDSGGPSYEQYF	TGTGCCAGCAGCCAAGATTCGGGAGGACCCTCCTACGAGCAGTACTTC
TRBV6-4	TRBJ2-7	TRBD1	NA	CASSEGTESYEQYF	TGTGCCAGCAGTGAGGGGACAGAGAGTTACGAGCAGTACTTC
TRBV4-1	TRBJ1-1	NA	NA	CASSPWGANTEAFF	TGCGCCAGCAGTCCATGGGGGGCCAACACTGAAGCTTTCTTT
TRBV5-1	TRBJ2-1	TRBD2	many	CASSGWGSGGAYEQFF	TGCGCCAGCAGCGGCTGGGGTAGCGGGGGGGCCTATGAGCAGTTCTTC
TRBV7-9	TRBJ1-2	NA	few	CASSTPEGGYTF	TGTGCCAGCAGCACCCCGGAGGGGGGCTACACCTTC
TRBV4-1	TRBJ2-5	TRBD2	NA	CASSQATSGVQETQYF	TGCGCCAGCAGCCAAGCAACTAGCGGGGTCCAAGAGACCCAGTACTTC
TRBV29-1	TRBJ1-3	NA	NA	CSVEEWKSGRSGPTIYF	TGCAGCGTTGAAGAGTGGAAGAGTGGGAGGTCTGGACCCACCATATATTTT
TRBV4-1	TRBJ2-2	TRBD1	NA	CASSQETRGPNTGELFF	TGCGCCAGCAGCCAAGAGACCAGGGGGCCAAACACCGGGGAGCTGTTTTTT
TRBV9	TRBJ2-5	NA	few	CASSVHEGSETQYF	TGTGCCAGCAGCGTACATGAGGGGTCAGAGACCCAGTACTTC
TRBV4-3	TRBJ2-2	TRBD1	few	CASSQARQGPDKAGELFF	TGCGCCAGCAGCCAAGCGCGACAGGGTCCGGACAAAGCCGGGGAGCTGTTTTTT
TRBV29-1	TRBJ2-1	NA	few	CSVVGIGARLYNEQFF	TGCAGCGTTGTGGGGATAGGGGCCCGGCTGTACAATGAGCAGTTCTTC
TRBV5-1	TRBJ2-7	NA	few	CASSPDLLTGPYEQYF	TGCGCCAGCAGCCCGGATTTGTTGACGGGTCCCTACGAGCAGTACTTC
TRBV6-2/TRBV6-3	TRBJ2-1	TRBD1	NA	CASSYTGGMYNEQFF	TGTGCCAGCAGTTACACAGGGGGCATGTACAATGAGCAGTTCTTC
TRBV27	TRBJ2-7	NA	few	CASSSIGTAGQSVYEQYF	TGTGCCAGCAGTTCGATCGGGACGGCGGGTCAGTCGGTCTACGAGCAGTACTTC
TRBV4-1	TRBJ2-1	NA	NA	CASSQSRGVYNEQFF	TGCGCCAGCAGCCAATCAAGGGGGGTCTACAATGAGCAGTTCTTC
TRBV13	TRBJ2-5	NA	few	CASSLGMGSETQYF	TGTGCCAGCAGCTTAGGCATGGGTTCGGAGACCCAGTACTTC
TRBV6-2/TRBV6-3	TRBJ1-5	NA	few	CASSPRGRASNQPQHF	TGTGCCAGCAGTCCTAGGGGCAGGGCGAGCAATCAGCCCCAGCATTTT
TRBV12-3/TRBV12-4	TRBJ2-1	NA	many	CASARALYEQFF	TGTGCCAGCGCCCGAGCGTTGTATGAGCAGTTCTTC
TRBV5-1	TRBJ2-7	TRBD1	few	CASRPGQTYEQYF	TGCGCCAGCAGGCCGGGACAGACCTACGAGCAGTACTTC